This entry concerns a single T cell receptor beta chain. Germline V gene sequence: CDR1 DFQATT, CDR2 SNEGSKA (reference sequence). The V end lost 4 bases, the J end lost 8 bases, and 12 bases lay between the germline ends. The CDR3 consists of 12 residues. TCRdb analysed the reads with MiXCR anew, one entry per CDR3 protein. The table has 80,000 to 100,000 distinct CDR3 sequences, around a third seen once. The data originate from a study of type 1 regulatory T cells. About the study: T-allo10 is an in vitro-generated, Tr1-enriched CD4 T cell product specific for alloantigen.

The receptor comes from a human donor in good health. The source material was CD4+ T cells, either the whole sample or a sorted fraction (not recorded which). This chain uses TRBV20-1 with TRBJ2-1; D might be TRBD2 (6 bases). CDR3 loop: CSATRLEDEQFF. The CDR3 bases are TGCAGTGCTACCAGACTAGAAGATGAGCAGTTCTTC.